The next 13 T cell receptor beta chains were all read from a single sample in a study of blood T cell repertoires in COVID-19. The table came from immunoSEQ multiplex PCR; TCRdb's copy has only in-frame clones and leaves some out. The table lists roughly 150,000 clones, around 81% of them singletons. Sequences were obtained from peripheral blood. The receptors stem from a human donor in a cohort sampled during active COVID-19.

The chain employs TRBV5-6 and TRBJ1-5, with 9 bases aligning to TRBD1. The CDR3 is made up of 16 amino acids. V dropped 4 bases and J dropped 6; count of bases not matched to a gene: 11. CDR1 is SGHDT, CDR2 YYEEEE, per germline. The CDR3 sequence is CASSPGTGREGQPQHF. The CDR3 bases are TGTGCCAGCAGCCCCGGGACAGGGAGGGAGGGTCAGCCCCAGCATTTT.

CDR3 DNA: TGTGCCAGCAGAGCGGGGGGGGTTTACGAGCAGTACTTC. Amino acid sequence: CASRAGGVYEQYF. The rearrangement joins TRBV25-1 to TRBJ2-7; 10 nucleotides match TRBD2. Trimming cost V 6 bases and J 4 bases; bases outside gene matches: 3. CDR1 MGHDK and CDR2 SYGVNS come from the germline V gene. The length of the CDR3 is 13 residues.

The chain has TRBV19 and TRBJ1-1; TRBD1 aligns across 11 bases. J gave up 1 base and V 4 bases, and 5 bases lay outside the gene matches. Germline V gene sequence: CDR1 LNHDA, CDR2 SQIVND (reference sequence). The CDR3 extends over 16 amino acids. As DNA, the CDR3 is TGTGCCAGTAGTACCGGAGGGACAGGGGGGAACACTGAAGCTTTCTTT. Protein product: CASSTGGTGGNTEAFF.

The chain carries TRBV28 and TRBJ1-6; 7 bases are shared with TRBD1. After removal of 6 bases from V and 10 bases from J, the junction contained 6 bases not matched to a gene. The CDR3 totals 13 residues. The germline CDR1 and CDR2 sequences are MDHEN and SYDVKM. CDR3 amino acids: CASRGQPGSPLHF. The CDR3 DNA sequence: TGTGCCAGCAGGGGACAGCCAGGATCACCCCTCCACTTT.

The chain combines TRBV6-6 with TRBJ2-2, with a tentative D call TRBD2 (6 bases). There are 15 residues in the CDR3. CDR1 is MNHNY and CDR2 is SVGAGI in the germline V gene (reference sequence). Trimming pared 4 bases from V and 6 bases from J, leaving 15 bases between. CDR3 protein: CASSSRLGSAGELFF. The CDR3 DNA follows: TGTGCCAGCAGTTCGAGACTAGGTTCTGCCGGGGAGCTGTTTTTT.

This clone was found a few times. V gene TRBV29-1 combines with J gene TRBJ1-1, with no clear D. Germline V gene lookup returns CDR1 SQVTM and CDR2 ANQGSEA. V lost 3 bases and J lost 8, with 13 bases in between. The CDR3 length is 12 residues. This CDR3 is CSVERETDEAFF. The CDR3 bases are TGCAGCGTTGAGCGGGAAACAGACGAAGCTTTCTTT.

The CDR3 DNA reads TGTGCCAGCAGCCTAGGACTAGCGGGGGTTGAGTACGAGCAGTACTTC. Translating gives CASSLGLAGVEYEQYF. This sequence joins TRBV7-9 and TRBJ2-7, with 13 positions matching TRBD2. CDR1 and CDR2 (germline): SEHNR, FQNEAQ (reference sequence). The V and J ends lost 5 bases and 4 bases, in that order; junction bases with no gene match: 8. This CDR3 is built from 16 residues.

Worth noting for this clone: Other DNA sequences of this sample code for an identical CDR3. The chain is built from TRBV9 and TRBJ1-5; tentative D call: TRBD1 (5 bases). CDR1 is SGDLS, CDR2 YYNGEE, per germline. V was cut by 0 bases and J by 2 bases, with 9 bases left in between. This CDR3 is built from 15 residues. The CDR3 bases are TGTGCCAGCAGCGTAGCTGCGGGGGGCAATCAGCCCCAGCATTTT. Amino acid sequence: CASSVAAGGNQPQHF. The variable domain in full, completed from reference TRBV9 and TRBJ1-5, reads DSGVTQTPKHLITATGQRVTLRCSPRSGDLSVYWYQQSLDQGLQFLIQYYNGEERAKGNILERFSAQQFPDLHSELNLSSLELGDSALYFCASSVAAGGNQPQHFGDGTRLSIL.

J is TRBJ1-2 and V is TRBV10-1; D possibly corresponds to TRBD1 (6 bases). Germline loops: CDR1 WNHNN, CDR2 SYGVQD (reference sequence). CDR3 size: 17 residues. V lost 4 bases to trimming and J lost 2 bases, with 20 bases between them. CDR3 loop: CASSVPGHVLANYGYTF. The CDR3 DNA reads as TGCGCCAGCAGTGTCCCGGGACATGTTTTGGCCAACTATGGCTACACCTTC.

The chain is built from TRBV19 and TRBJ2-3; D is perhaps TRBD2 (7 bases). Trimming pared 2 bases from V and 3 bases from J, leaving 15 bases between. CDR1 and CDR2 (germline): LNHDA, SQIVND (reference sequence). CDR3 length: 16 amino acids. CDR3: CASSILGGLGTDTQYF. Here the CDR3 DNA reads TGTGCCAGTAGTATATTGGGGGGGCTGGGGACAGATACGCAGTATTTT.

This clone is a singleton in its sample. In nucleotides, the CDR3 is TGCGCCAGCAGCCAGGAAGGCAACCAAGAGACCCAGTACTTC. This codes for CASSQEGNQETQYF. This chain links TRBV5-1 with TRBJ2-5; no definite D call. Per germline, CDR1 SGHRS and CDR2 YFSETQ. The CDR3 runs to 14 residues. Between the trimmed V and J ends, which lost 4 bases and 0 bases, there was a span of 10 bases. Combining the CDR3 with reference TRBV5-1 and TRBJ2-5 gives the whole variable domain KAGVTQTPRYLIKTRGQQVTLSCSPISGHRSVSWYQQTPGQGLQFLFEYFSETQRNKGNFPGRFSGRQFSNSRSEMNVSTLELGDSALYLCASSQEGNQETQYFGPGTRLLVL.

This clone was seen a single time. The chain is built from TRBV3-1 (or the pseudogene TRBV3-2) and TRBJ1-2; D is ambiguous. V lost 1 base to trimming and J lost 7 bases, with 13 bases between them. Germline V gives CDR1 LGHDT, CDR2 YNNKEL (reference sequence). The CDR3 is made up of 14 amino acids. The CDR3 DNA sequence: TGTGCCAGCAGCCAAGGAGGCTTTGGTTTTGGCTACACCTTC. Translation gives CASSQGGFGFGYTF.

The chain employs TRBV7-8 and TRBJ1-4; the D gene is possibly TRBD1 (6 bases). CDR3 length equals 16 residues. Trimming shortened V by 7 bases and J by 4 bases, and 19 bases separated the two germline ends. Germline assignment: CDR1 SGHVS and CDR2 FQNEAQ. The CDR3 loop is CASTPRGAPYNEKLFF. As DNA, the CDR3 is TGTGCCAGCACCCCCCGGGGGGCGCCTTATAATGAAAAACTGTTTTTT. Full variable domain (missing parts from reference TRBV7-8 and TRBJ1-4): GAGVSQSPRYKVAKRGQDVALRCDPISGHVSLFWYQQALGQGPEFLTYFQNEAQLDKSGLPSDRFFAERPEGSVSTLKIQRTQQEDSAVYLCASTPRGAPYNEKLFFGSGTQLSVL.